These 17 T cell receptor beta chains were all obtained from the same sample, sequenced in a study of cytomegalovirus exposure and HLA in healthy donors. Primers: 60 Vbeta forward and 13 Jbeta reverse. TCRdb's table, derived via immunoSEQ multiplex PCR, lists solely in-frame clones and lacks some. The sample includes some 170,000 clones, approximately 74% of them seen just once. Input material: PBMCs. The receptors here all came from a woman aged 25 to 39 in good health and CMV-seronegative.

This chain uses TRBV7-8 with TRBJ2-1; the match to TRBD2 covers 7 bases. The CDR3 is 16 amino acids. The V and J ends lost 1 base and 1 base, in that order; junction bases with no gene match: 4. Germline-derived CDR1 and CDR2 are SGHVS and FQNEAQ. CDR3 sequence (DNA): TGTGCCAGCAGCTTAGGCCCTAGCGGTTCCTACAATGAGCAGTTCTTC. Its protein product is CASSLGPSGSYNEQFF.

The V gene is TRBV6-6, the J gene TRBJ2-5, with D perhaps matching TRBD2 (6 bases). Per the germline V gene, CDR1 is MNHNY and CDR2 is SVGAGI (reference sequence). Trimming took off 7 bases at V and 5 bases at J, with 14 bases between the two ends. CDR3 length: 13 residues. The DNA for the CDR3 is TGTGCCAGCATCTCAGCGGGTAGCGAGACCCAGTACTTC. This encodes CASISAGSETQYF.

V usage is TRBV6-4 and J usage is TRBJ1-5; D not resolved. This CDR3 contains 14 residues. Germline loops: CDR1 MRHNA, CDR2 SNTAGT. CDR3 in DNA: TGTGCATGCTTGCGGAATAGGTGGAATCAGCCCCAGCATTTT. As protein: CACLRNRWNQPQHF.

V and J are TRBV7-2 and TRBJ2-5; D is ambiguous. Per the germline V gene, CDR1 is SGHTA and CDR2 is FQGNSA. This CDR3 contains 13 residues. Deletions cut 4 bases from V and 5 bases from J, with 11 bases between. Here the CDR3 DNA reads TGTGCCAGCAGCTCTTCACCGCGGGAGACCCAGTACTTC. Residues: CASSSSPRETQYF.

V gene TRBV9 combines with J gene TRBJ1-2; D may be TRBD1 (6 bases). This CDR3 region has 15 residues. V dropped 4 bases and J dropped 4 bases, with 17 bases sitting between them. Germline V gene lookup returns CDR1 SGDLS and CDR2 YYNGEE. CDR3 nucleotides: TGTGCCAGCAGCACCAGTACAGGGTTCTTCTATGGCTACACCTTC. This gives the protein CASSTSTGFFYGYTF.

The chain has TRBV4-2 and TRBJ2-5; 8 nucleotides match TRBD2. With V trimmed by 0 bases and J by 4 bases, 4 bases remained unmatched. Germline lookup yields CDR1 LGHNA and CDR2 YNFKEQ. The CDR3 totals 15 residues. This CDR3 reads CASSQDPRGGETQYF. The CDR3 DNA sequence: TGTGCCAGCAGCCAAGATCCCCGGGGGGGAGAGACCCAGTACTTC.

V usage is TRBV28 and J usage is TRBJ1-2; maybe TRBD1 (5 bases). Germline lookup yields CDR1 MDHEN and CDR2 SYDVKM. Trimming stripped 2 bases from V and 4 bases from J, with 11 bases between. CDR3 length: 14 residues. The CDR3 here is CASSLGGGTYGYTF. CDR3 DNA sequence: TGTGCCAGCAGTTTAGGGGGGGGTACCTATGGCTACACCTTC.

The V gene is TRBV9, the J gene TRBJ2-1; tentative D call: TRBD2 (5 bases). V was clipped by 0 bases and J by 5 bases, with 15 bases between them. The CDR3 loop spans 16 amino acids. Germline V CDR1 and CDR2: SGDLS, YYNGEE. DNA for the CDR3: TGTGCCAGCAGCGTAGGAGGTAGAGGGTTTGACAATGAGCAGTTCTTC. Protein product: CASSVGGRGFDNEQFF.

This clone appeared a few times. This rearrangement joins TRBV7-9 to TRBJ1-5; D gene unclear. Germline V gene data show CDR1 as SEHNR and CDR2 as FQNEAQ (reference sequence). V was shortened by 1 base and J by 2 bases, with 18 bases between the two germline ends. The CDR3 spans 18 residues. The CDR3 region has the DNA TGTGCCAGCAGCTTAGACCCTAGGCCGGGTGGAGGCAATCAGCCCCAGCATTTT. Its translation: CASSLDPRPGGGNQPQHF.

The chain combines TRBV6-4 with TRBJ2-1; possible D gene TRBD2, 6 bases. This CDR3 region has 15 residues. V lost 6 bases and J lost 5, with 17 bases in between. The germline V gene encodes CDR1 MRHNA and CDR2 SNTAGT. The CDR3 region is CASSHNSGANNEQFF. In DNA, the CDR3 is TGTGCCAGCAGCCATAATAGCGGAGCAAACAATGAGCAGTTCTTC.

Comments on this clone: Other DNA sequences in this specimen translate into the identical CDR3. CDR3 nucleotides: TGTGCCAGCAGTTTAAGCTCTCCTACTGCTGGAAACACCATATATTTT. This sequence encodes CASSLSSPTAGNTIYF. V is TRBV27 and J is TRBJ1-3; D gene unclear. Germline V gene sequence: CDR1 MNHEY, CDR2 SMNVEV (reference sequence). Trimming removed 2 bases from V and 2 bases from J, with 13 bases in between. This CDR3 spans 16 amino acids.

This clone turned up a few times. The chain has TRBV28 and TRBJ2-1, with 12 positions matching TRBD2. V lost 7 bases and J lost 6; bases outside the gene matches: 4. This CDR3 has 14 residues. Germline CDR1 is MDHEN and CDR2 is SYDVKM. DNA for the CDR3: TGTGCCAGCATCAGACTAGCGGGAGCCAATGAGCAGTTCTTC. This encodes CASIRLAGANEQFF.

The J gene is TRBJ1-2, the V gene TRBV7-6, with unresolved D. The CDR3 extends over 16 amino acids. CDR1 and CDR2 (germline): SGHVS, FNYEAQ. Trimming stripped 1 base from V and 3 bases from J, with 15 bases between. CDR3 sequence (DNA): TGTGCCAGCAGCTTAGTTTTCGACAAGAGGGACTATGGCTACACCTTC. Encoded protein: CASSLVFDKRDYGYTF.

This clone was seen a few times. This rearrangement joins TRBV7-2 to TRBJ2-7; 7 nucleotides line up with TRBD1. CDR3 length: 15 residues. The germline V gene encodes CDR1 SGHTA and CDR2 FQGNSA. Trimming at V came to 5 bases and at J to 6 bases, leaving 13 bases not matched to a gene. CDR3 loop: CASSPEGALSFEQYF. In DNA, the CDR3 is TGTGCCAGCAGCCCCGAGGGGGCATTGAGTTTCGAGCAGTACTTC. Full variable domain (outside the CDR3, taken from reference TRBV7-2 and TRBJ2-7): GAGVSQSPSNKVTEKGKDVELRCDPISGHTALYWYRQSLGQGLEFLIYFQGNSAPDKSGLPSDRFSAERTGGSVSTLTIQRTQQEDSAVYLCASSPEGALSFEQYFGPGTRLTVT.

This clone has just one count. The chain has TRBV7-9 and TRBJ2-3; a possible D gene is TRBD1 (6 bases). The V and J ends lost 3 bases and 6 bases respectively, with 22 bases between them. The CDR3 contains 17 residues. Germline CDR1 reads SEHNR; CDR2 reads FQNEAQ (reference sequence). The CDR3 bases are TGTGCCAGCAGCTTCCGTACCGGGACAACCTCCCCGGATACGCAGTATTTT. It codes for CASSFRTGTTSPDTQYF.

The V call is TRBV30, the J call TRBJ2-1, with 15 bases that match TRBD2. CDR1 GTSNPN and CDR2 SVGIG come from the germline V gene (reference sequence). The CDR3 has 14 residues. The junction had 5 bases not matched to a gene; V was cut back by 5 bases and J by 9 bases. CDR3 sequence reads: CAWRGLAGGGEQFF. CDR3 nucleotide sequence: TGTGCCTGGCGAGGACTAGCGGGAGGGGGTGAGCAGTTCTTC.

The rearrangement joins TRBV9 to TRBJ2-1, with 12 bases fitting TRBD2. Per the germline V gene, CDR1 is SGDLS and CDR2 is YYNGEE. The CDR3 is made up of 15 amino acids. After removal of 4 bases from V and 9 bases from J, the junction contained 8 bases not matched to a gene. The CDR3 is CASSSRTSGISEQFF. In DNA, the CDR3 is TGTGCCAGCAGCTCAAGGACTAGCGGGATTAGTGAGCAGTTCTTC.